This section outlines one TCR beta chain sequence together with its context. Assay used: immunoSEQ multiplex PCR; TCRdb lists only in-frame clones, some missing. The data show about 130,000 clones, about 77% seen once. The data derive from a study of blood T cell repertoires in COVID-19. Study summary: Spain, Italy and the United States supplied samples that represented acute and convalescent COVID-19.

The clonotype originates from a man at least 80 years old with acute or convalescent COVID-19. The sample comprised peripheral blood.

CDR3: CASSSTGLYGYTF. The CDR3 nucleotides are TGTGCCAGCAGTTCGACAGGGCTCTATGGCTACACCTTC. The rearrangement joins TRBV6-5 to TRBJ1-2; 7 bases fit TRBD1. J was trimmed by 4 bases and V by 4 bases; bases with no gene match: 3. The CDR3 length is 13 residues. The germline V gene encodes CDR1 MNHEY and CDR2 SVGAGI.